A single sample is the source of the 17 T cell receptor beta chains below, sequenced in a study of T cells in Graves' hyperthyroidism and ophthalmopathy. Amplified regions were TCR beta CDR3 sequences from RNA transcripts. TCR CDR3 underwent first-round RT-PCR with the HTBI primer set. One entry per CDR3 protein, called by TCRdb with MiXCR from the multiplex PCR reads. The sample lists roughly 290,000 distinct CDR3 sequences, approximately 15% occurring once. The sequencing sample was made of blood. These receptors were taken from a woman aged 40-49 years with Graves' hyperthyroidism.

As for this clonotype: One base away lies a much larger clone, so this may be a sequencing read error. The chain recombines TRBV2 with TRBJ2-5; 9 bases match TRBD2. CDR1 is SNHLY, CDR2 FYNNEI, per germline. The length of the CDR3 is 14 residues. V gave up 5 bases and J gave up 4 bases; unmatched junction bases: 5. CDR3 residues: CASSTTSGGETQYF. DNA for the CDR3: TGTGCCAGCAGTACGACTAGCGGTGGAGAGACCCAGTACTTC.

The sample holds many counts of this clonotype. CDR3 sequence: CASSVEDRGNQPQHF. CDR3 bases: TGTGCCAGCAGTGTAGAAGACAGGGGCAATCAGCCCCAGCATTTT. V is TRBV6-1 and J is TRBJ1-5; 7 bases are shared with TRBD1. CDR3 length: 15 amino acids. The V gene end was trimmed by 4 bases and the J gene end by 2 bases; junction bases not matched to a gene: 5. The germline V gene encodes CDR1 MNHNS and CDR2 SASEGT.

This clonotype has ten or more counts. The chain carries TRBV6-5 and TRBJ1-4; possibly TRBD1 for D (5 bases). The germline gives CDR1 MNHEY, CDR2 SVGAGI. Between the trimmed V and J ends, which lost 2 bases and 6 bases, there was a span of 7 bases. CDR3 size: 13 residues. In nucleotides, the CDR3 is TGTGCCAGCAGTTACGTCAGGGATGAAAAACTGTTTTTT. This translates into CASSYVRDEKLFF.

This clonotype has more than one count but fewer than ten. This sequence joins TRBV12-3 or TRBV12-4 and TRBJ1-5; D may be TRBD1 (6 bases). The CDR3 is 16 residues long. V gave up 1 base and J gave up 6 bases, with 16 bases separating them. The CDR3 sequence: CASSLEITGQGQPQHF. As DNA, the CDR3 is TGTGCCAGCAGTTTAGAAATTACAGGGCAGGGTCAGCCCCAGCATTTT.

A note on this clonotype: It may be a read error: a sequence one base away is much more abundant. V gene TRBV7-3 combines with J gene TRBJ2-3; D call uncertain. This CDR3 comprises 13 residues. CDR1 SGHTA and CDR2 FQGTGA come from the germline V gene. DNA for the CDR3: TGTGCCAACAGCACCCTAAGGTCAGATACGCAGTATTTT. It encodes CANSTLRSDTQYF.

The V and J genes are TRBV3-1 and TRBJ2-7; 10 bases line up with TRBD2. The CDR3 loop spans 15 amino acids. The germline V gene encodes CDR1 LGHDT and CDR2 YNNKEL (reference sequence). After removal of 3 bases from V and 4 bases from J, the junction contained 6 bases not matched to a gene. The CDR3 reads CASSHLAGATYEQYF. Here the CDR3 DNA reads TGTGCCAGCAGCCACCTAGCGGGAGCAACTTACGAGCAGTACTTC.

This clonotype was picked up a small number of times. The genes are TRBV24-1 and TRBJ2-3; D is uncertain. Germline loops: CDR1 KGHDR, CDR2 SFDVKD. V was cut by 0 bases and J by 6 bases, with 9 bases left in between. The CDR3 has 14 amino acids. CDR3 region: CATSDLGKLDTQYF. CDR3 sequence (DNA): TGTGCCACCAGTGATTTGGGGAAACTTGATACGCAGTATTTT.

This chain uses TRBV28 with TRBJ2-7; 7 nucleotides agree with TRBD1. Germline-derived CDR1 and CDR2 are MDHEN and SYDVKM. The CDR3 is 16 amino acids. Trimming took 5 bases from V and 4 from J; bases not matched to a gene: 14. CDR3 sequence: CASSAPRGGAGYEQYF. CDR3 DNA: TGTGCCAGCAGTGCCCCCCGAGGGGGCGCTGGTTACGAGCAGTACTTC.

This clonotype was detected ten times or more. This chain links TRBV3-1 with TRBJ1-1; 9 bases line up with TRBD1. Germline V lookup: CDR1 LGHDT, CDR2 YNNKEL (reference sequence). This CDR3 is built from 13 residues. After removal of 4 bases from V and 8 bases from J, the junction contained 5 bases not matched to a gene. In DNA, the CDR3 is TGTGCCAGCAGCCGGACAGGGGATCTGGAAGCTTTCTTT. Its protein is CASSRTGDLEAFF. Full variable domain (remainder filled in from reference TRBV3-1 and TRBJ1-1): DTAVSQTPKYLVTQMGNDKSIKCEQNLGHDTMYWYKQDSKKFLKIMFSYNNKELIINETVPNRFSPKSPDKAHLNLHINSLELGDSAVYFCASSRTGDLEAFFGQGTRLTVV.

The chain couples TRBV15 to TRBJ2-3; D perhaps matches TRBD2 (6 bases). There are 14 residues in the CDR3. Per germline, CDR1 LNHNV and CDR2 YYDKDF (reference sequence). Trimming cost V 0 bases and J 7 bases, with 11 bases left between them. Here the CDR3 reads CATSRDTAGNTQYF. The CDR3 bases are TGTGCCACCAGCAGAGATACGGCGGGAAATACGCAGTATTTT.

This clonotype has just a few counts. V gene TRBV5-1 combines with J gene TRBJ2-2; the match to TRBD1 covers 11 bases. CDR3 length equals 14 residues. Germline V gene sequence: CDR1 SGHRS, CDR2 YFSETQ. J gave up 7 bases and V 8 bases, and 7 bases lay outside the gene matches. CDR3 coding DNA: TGCGCCAGTTCGGACAGGGGGCAAGGCGGGGAGCTGTTTTTT. Encoded protein: CASSDRGQGGELFF.

Regarding this clonotype: It may be a read error: a sequence one base away is much more abundant. This rearrangement joins TRBV13 to TRBJ2-1; 14 bases fit TRBD2. This CDR3 is 16 amino acids long. V lost 5 bases to trimming and J lost 10 bases; unmatched junction nucleotides: 10. Germline CDR1 reads PRHDT; CDR2 reads FYEKMQ (reference sequence). The CDR3 protein is CASSPTRTSGRLEQFF. The CDR3 DNA follows: TGTGCCAGCAGCCCAACGCGGACTAGCGGGAGGCTCGAGCAGTTCTTC.

This clonotype was seen a few times. The rearrangement uses TRBV2 and TRBJ2-7, with TRBD2 matching over 10 bases. From germline, CDR1 is SNHLY and CDR2 FYNNEI. V gave up 5 bases and J gave up 5 bases; unmatched junction bases: 9. This CDR3 has 15 amino acids. The chain's CDR3 is CASSFTGLASNEQYF. The CDR3 DNA follows: TGTGCCAGCAGTTTCACGGGACTAGCGTCTAACGAGCAGTACTTC.

V and J are TRBV29-1 and TRBJ1-1; TRBD1 is a possible D gene (5 bases). CDR3 length: 14 amino acids. Germline V gene lookup returns CDR1 SQVTM and CDR2 ANQGSEA. The germline V and J ends were trimmed by 7 bases and 2 bases, with 17 bases remaining between them. The CDR3 DNA reads as TGCAGCGACAGCCGCCGGGGGGAAAACACTGAAGCTTTCTTT. Translating it yields CSDSRRGENTEAFF.

In its sample, this clonotype was seen many times. The genes are TRBV29-1 and TRBJ1-1, with D perhaps TRBD1 (6 bases). This CDR3 has 14 residues. The V gene's germline CDR1 is SQVTM and CDR2 ANQGSEA. Trimming removed 3 bases at V and 4 bases at J, with 15 bases between. The CDR3: CSVETGKGVTEAFF. For the CDR3, the DNA is TGCAGCGTTGAGACAGGAAAAGGGGTCACTGAAGCTTTCTTT.

This chain joins TRBV19 and TRBJ2-5, with D tentatively TRBD2 (5 bases). The CDR3 totals 14 residues. Germline CDR1 reads LNHDA; CDR2 reads SQIVND (reference sequence). Trimming shortened V by 3 bases and J by 2 bases, and 10 bases separated the two germline ends. The CDR3 region is CASSIRTLQETQYF. CDR3 sequence (DNA): TGTGCCAGTAGTATCCGGACTCTACAAGAGACCCAGTACTTC.

The V call is TRBV4-1, the J call TRBJ2-3; 10 bases are a match to TRBD2. J was trimmed by 3 bases and V by 7 bases; bases with no gene match: 4. Germline V gives CDR1 MGHRA, CDR2 YSYEKL. The CDR3 runs 14 residues. As DNA, the CDR3 is TGCGCCAGCAATAAGCGGGAGGGAACAGATACGCAGTATTTT. Protein: CASNKREGTDTQYF.